This is a list of T cell receptor beta chains from one sample in a study of T cell responses to AZD1222 COVID-19 vaccine. The assay was immunoSEQ multiplex PCR, and TCRdb's table has in-frame clones only and misses some. There are approximately 170,000 clones in the sample; approximately 92% occur only once, and about 6.9% lies in the top ten. This material consisted of peripheral blood, taken on day 0 of AZD1222 vaccination. Every receptor here comes from an adult in good health. Both conserved end residues are part of each CDR3. The order of the fields is D gene, clone size, V gene, J gene, CDR3 protein, CDR3 DNA. A D gene is named only where the DNA matches it firmly. The size of a clone is reported for some rows only, either as once, few or many, or as a class for expanded clones.

TRBD1,.,TRBV12-3/TRBV12-4,TRBJ2-7,CASSLGTDYEQYF,TGTGCCAGCAGCCTCGGGACAGACTACGAGCAGTACTTC
.,.,TRBV7-9,TRBJ2-7,CASSFRGTWDEQYF,TGTGCCAGCAGCTTTCGCGGGACGTGGGACGAGCAGTACTTC
.,.,TRBV19,TRBJ1-4,CASKLGPGITGKLFF,TGTGCCAGTAAGCTGGGCCCAGGAATCACTGGAAAACTGTTTTTT
.,once,TRBV2,TRBJ1-5,CASRSQQGMSNQPQHF,TGTGCCAGCAGATCCCAGCAGGGCATGAGCAATCAGCCCCAGCATTTT
.,.,TRBV5-3,TRBJ2-1,CARSRGPYDNEQFF,TGTGCCAGAAGCAGGGGACCCTATGACAATGAGCAGTTCTTC
.,.,TRBV6-5,TRBJ1-2,CASRRDIVGYTF,TGTGCCAGCCGTAGGGACATAGTTGGCTACACCTTC
.,.,TRBV30,TRBJ2-2,CAWARGTGELFF,TGTGCCTGGGCACGGGGAACCGGGGAGCTGTTTTTT
.,.,TRBV2,TRBJ1-5,CASRQAGVEQPQHF,TGTGCCAGCAGGCAAGCGGGGGTTGAGCAGCCCCAGCATTTT
.,.,TRBV9,TRBJ2-2,CASSNRQKGTGELFF,TGTGCCAGCAGCAATCGGCAGAAGGGGACCGGGGAGCTGTTTTTT
.,few,TRBV5-6,TRBJ2-1,CASGEYNEQFF,TGTGCCAGCGGAGAGTACAATGAGCAGTTCTTC
.,.,TRBV7-8,TRBJ2-7,CASSLVQGTYEQYF,TGTGCCAGCAGCTTAGTCCAGGGTACCTACGAGCAGTACTTC
.,.,TRBV7-9,TRBJ1-6,CASSFGQTPISPLHF,TGTGCCAGCAGCTTCGGACAGACCCCAATTTCACCCCTCCACTTT
TRBD1,few,TRBV19,TRBJ1-5,CASSIVEQGPQPQHF,TGTGCCAGTAGTATAGTTGAACAGGGGCCTCAGCCCCAGCATTTT
TRBD2,.,TRBV15,TRBJ2-1,CATSRDSGGYNEQFF,TGTGCCACCAGCAGAGATAGCGGGGGTTACAATGAGCAGTTCTTC
.,once,TRBV5-8,TRBJ1-3,CASSFGPVSGNTIYF,TGTGCCAGCAGCTTTGGACCCGTCTCTGGAAACACCATATATTTT
.,.,TRBV5-1,TRBJ1-1,CASSLLRVGEAFF,TGCGCCAGCAGCTTGCTCAGGGTGGGGGAAGCTTTCTTT
TRBD1,.,TRBV9,TRBJ2-6,CASSGTGFSLLSGANVLTF,TGTGCCAGCAGCGGGACAGGTTTCAGTTTGCTGTCTGGGGCCAACGTCCTGACTTTC
TRBD1,.,TRBV11-1,TRBJ2-5,CASSPLTGAQETQYF,TGTGCCAGCAGTCCACTGACAGGGGCCCAAGAGACCCAGTACTTC
.,once,TRBV4-2,TRBJ2-2,CASSRNQGLNTGELFF,TGTGCCAGCAGCCGCAACCAGGGTCTAAACACCGGGGAGCTGTTTTTT
.,.,TRBV12-3/TRBV12-4,TRBJ1-3,CACGGDSGNTIYF,TGTGCCTGCGGGGGGGACTCAGGAAACACCATATATTTT
.,.,TRBV5-6,TRBJ2-2,CASSKGPGELFF,TGTGCCAGCAGCAAAGGACCCGGGGAGCTGTTTTTT
.,.,TRBV6-1,TRBJ1-2,CASSERTGPNYGYTF,TGTGCCAGCAGTGAAAGGACGGGGCCTAACTATGGCTACACCTTC
.,once,TRBV30,TRBJ1-1,CAWNAVIGEAFF,TGTGCCTGGAACGCAGTAATTGGTGAAGCTTTCTTT
.,.,TRBV27,TRBJ2-3,CATLGGASTDTQYF,TGTGCCACCCTGGGGGGTGCTAGCACAGATACGCAGTATTTT
.,.,TRBV4-1,TRBJ1-1,CASSQDDLLVFREGNTEAFF,TGCGCCAGCAGCCAAGATGATCTCCTCGTTTTTCGGGAGGGCAACACTGAAGCTTTCTTT
TRBD1,.,TRBV7-2,TRBJ2-7,CASSLLGTGLYEQYF,TGTGCCAGCAGCTTATTGGGGACAGGGCTTTACGAGCAGTACTTC
.,.,TRBV5-6,TRBJ2-5,CASSPAGSPETQYF,TGTGCCAGCAGCCCGGCGGGCTCTCCGGAGACCCAGTACTTC
.,.,TRBV5-6,TRBJ2-3,CASSPGASGTDTQYF,TGTGCCAGCAGCCCAGGGGCTAGCGGCACAGATACGCAGTATTTT
.,.,TRBV11-2,TRBJ2-7,CASSFGLMSDEQYF,TGTGCCAGCAGCTTCGGCCTCATGTCTGATGAGCAGTACTTC
.,few,TRBV6-2/TRBV6-3,TRBJ2-7,CASSLGPVSYEQYF,TGTGCCAGCAGTCTGGGTCCGGTATCCTACGAGCAGTACTTC
.,few,TRBV18,TRBJ1-1,CASSSQGTEAFF,TGTGCCAGCTCATCACAGGGCACTGAAGCTTTCTTT
.,.,TRBV6-6,TRBJ2-5,CASSRWGGAGSPQETQYF,TGTGCCAGCAGTCGGTGGGGCGGGGCAGGGTCTCCCCAAGAGACCCAGTACTTC
.,.,TRBV3-1/TRBV3-2,TRBJ2-7,CASSRGQRTYEQYF,TGTGCCAGCAGCCGAGGACAGAGAACCTACGAGCAGTACTTC
.,.,TRBV12-3/TRBV12-4,TRBJ1-6,CASSLAGNSPLHF,TGTGCCAGCAGTTTAGCGGGGAATTCACCCCTCCACTTT
.,.,TRBV2,TRBJ1-2,CASSESLIGQGLYTF,TGTGCCAGCAGTGAAAGTTTAATAGGGCAGGGCCTCTACACCTTC
TRBD1,.,TRBV5-1,TRBJ2-5,CASSHAQTGSQETQYF,TGCGCCAGCAGCCACGCCCAGACAGGGAGCCAAGAGACCCAGTACTTC
TRBD1,few,TRBV18,TRBJ1-6,CASSPGQGGSPLHF,TGTGCCAGCTCACCAGGACAGGGGGGATCACCCCTCCACTTT
.,.,TRBV11-2,TRBJ2-3,CASSFSGLTDTQYF,TGTGCCAGCAGCTTCTCGGGGCTCACAGATACGCAGTATTTT
TRBD1,.,TRBV19,TRBJ1-1,CASYAGGYTEAFF,TGTGCCAGTTACGCAGGGGGCTACACTGAAGCTTTCTTT
TRBD1,once,TRBV7-2,TRBJ1-2,CASSSRTGEGNYGYTF,TGTGCCAGCAGCTCGCGGACAGGGGAGGGGAACTATGGCTACACCTTC
.,.,TRBV28,TRBJ2-7,CATEGAEQYF,TGTGCCACGGAGGGTGCCGAGCAGTACTTC